These 9 T cell receptor beta chains came from one sample sequenced in a study of long-term antiretroviral therapy in people with HIV. Survey-level immunoSEQ v3.0 assays were run. Method: immunoSEQ multiplex PCR; TCRdb's copy keeps in-frame clones and lacks some. The table includes about 23,000 clones, roughly four fifths detected once. The specimen comprised unsorted PBMCs, sampled 0.4 years after starting antiretroviral therapy. All receptors come from a man between 50 and 59 years old with HIV.

This clone was observed a few times. The rearrangement joins TRBV7-3 to TRBJ1-1; D is unresolved. The CDR3 sequence is 12 residues long. Per germline, CDR1 SGHTA and CDR2 FQGTGA. V lost 4 bases and J 6 bases, leaving 9 bases between the germline ends. This CDR3 reads CASSYGGAEAFF. CDR3 coding DNA: TGTGCCAGCAGCTATGGTGGGGCTGAAGCTTTCTTT.

The chain joins TRBV7-8 to TRBJ2-5; 10 bases agree with TRBD2. Germline CDR1 is SGHVS and CDR2 is FQNEAQ. J gave up 5 bases and V 5 bases, and 5 bases lay outside the gene matches. The CDR3 extends over 14 amino acids. The CDR3 bases are TGTGCCAGCAGCCTCTTGACTAGCGGGGAGACCCAGTACTTC. Encoded protein: CASSLLTSGETQYF.

The chain employs TRBV7-2 and TRBJ2-5, with TRBD1 as a possible D gene (5 bases). The germline CDR1 and CDR2 sequences are SGHTA and FQGNSA. The CDR3 has 16 amino acids. The V end lost 1 base, the J end lost 3 bases, and 15 bases lay between the germline ends. CDR3 sequence reads: CASSLGVRGTEETQYF. CDR3 DNA: TGTGCCAGCAGCTTAGGGGTAAGGGGAACCGAAGAGACCCAGTACTTC.

This chain's CDR3 is CASSKDRGVRGTEAFF. The CDR3 coding sequence is TGTGCCAGCAGTAAGGACAGGGGTGTGCGGGGCACTGAAGCTTTCTTT. The rearrangement uses TRBV28 and TRBJ1-1, with 9 nucleotides matching TRBD1. Trimming cost V 5 bases and J 4 bases; bases outside gene matches: 11. The CDR3 consists of 16 residues. The germline V gene encodes CDR1 MDHEN and CDR2 SYDVKM.

The sample holds one count of this clone. The chain uses TRBV30 and TRBJ1-1; D is perhaps TRBD1 (5 bases). Trimming removed 2 bases at V and 0 bases at J, with 7 bases between. Germline CDR1 reads GTSNPN; CDR2 reads SVGIG (reference sequence). The CDR3 is 13 residues long. DNA of the CDR3: TGTGCCTGGAGTTCGGGGGTGAACACTGAAGCTTTCTTT. This sequence encodes CAWSSGVNTEAFF.

V gene TRBV18 combines with J gene TRBJ1-2, with TRBD1 matching over 9 bases. This CDR3 spans 14 amino acids. The V and J ends lost 3 bases and 4 bases, in that order; junction bases with no gene match: 3. CDR1 is KGHSH, CDR2 LQKENI, per germline. The CDR3 DNA sequence: TGTGCCAGCTCACCGTCGGGACAGGGCTATGGCTACACCTTC. Protein sequence: CASSPSGQGYGYTF.

The J gene is TRBJ1-1, the V gene TRBV5-1; D gene ambiguous. V was cut by 1 base and J by 4 bases, with 11 bases left in between. In germline, CDR1 is SGHRS, CDR2 YFSETQ. The length of the CDR3 is 14 residues. In nucleotides, the CDR3 is TGCGCCAGCAGCTTGACACCGGTGGGCACTGAAGCTTTCTTT. Its protein product is CASSLTPVGTEAFF.

The chain joins TRBV2 to TRBJ1-6, with TRBD1 identical over 8 bases. J lost 8 bases, V lost 1 base, and 4 bases had no gene match. Germline loops: CDR1 SNHLY, CDR2 FYNNEI. There are 15 residues in the CDR3. CDR3 region: CASSEGTGNYSPLHF. In DNA, the CDR3 is TGTGCCAGCAGTGAAGGGACAGGGAATTATTCACCCCTCCACTTT.

The V gene is TRBV27, the J gene TRBJ2-7; D unresolved. V lost 1 base, J lost 1 base, and 8 bases lay in between. CDR1 and CDR2 (germline): MNHEY, SMNVEV (reference sequence). CDR3 length: 14 amino acids. This CDR3 is CASSLLVTSYEQYF. The DNA for the CDR3 is TGTGCCAGCAGTTTATTGGTCACTTCCTACGAGCAGTACTTC.